The T cell receptor (beta chain) under discussion was sequenced for a study of blood T cell repertoires in COVID-19. Study details: Samples representing acute and convalescent COVID-19 were sourced from the United States, Italy and Spain. From T cells, B-cell-depleted T cells, or PBMCs came the material, which was cDNA or gDNA.

Adults between roughly 18 and 95 years of age took part from 20 to 25 US areas. Generated by immunoSEQ multiplex PCR, the TCRdb table keeps only in-frame clones and is missing some. This table has 250,000 or so clones, 91% appearing once. The V gene's germline CDR1 is SEHNR and CDR2 FQNEAQ (reference sequence). V was pared by 6 bases and J by 5 bases, with 11 bases between. The CDR3 spans 12 residues. The chain couples TRBV7-9 to TRBJ2-7; the D gene is possibly TRBD2 (6 bases). Input material: PBMCs or T cells enriched from blood (not recorded which). This clonotype was obtained from a human donor in a cohort exposed to, infected with or recovered from COVID-19 (not recorded which). The donor label of this sample is uncertain. The DNA for the CDR3 is TGTGCCAGCAGGCGGGGAGAAGACGAGCAGTACTTC. Its protein is CASRRGEDEQYF.